Listed below are T cell receptor beta chains from one sample, sequenced in a study of CD8+CD57+ T cells in acquired aplastic anemia. From the reads, TCRdb called clonotypes with MiXCR, one entry per CDR3 protein. The sample yields some 280,000 distinct CDR3 sequences, 50% to 70% seen once. Sequencing was performed on sorted CD4+, CD8+, or CD8+CD57+ T cells (not recorded which) from PBMCs. The source is a human donor with severe aplastic anemia or a healthy control (not recorded which). The CDR3 runs from the conserved cysteine through the conserved F or W. Each record gives: D gene, J gene, clone size, V gene, CDR3 DNA, CDR3 protein. The D gene is left open where the match is weak. Clone size, where shown, is once, few, many, or a class for clones that have expanded.

.,TRBJ1-5,.,TRBV7-9,TGTGCCAGCGCCAGCCAGGGTTTGGAGACCCAGCATTTT,CASASQGLETQHF
.,TRBJ1-1,.,TRBV29-1,TGCAGCCTATCACGGGGCACTGAAGCTTTCTTT,CSLSRGTEAFF
.,TRBJ2-5,many,TRBV29-1,TGCAGCGTTGAAATGAAGACGCGACAGACCCAGTACTTC,CSVEMKTRQTQYF
.,TRBJ1-3,.,TRBV15,TGTGCCACCAGCAGGAGTTTGTCCTCTGGAAACACCATGTATTTT,CATSRSLSSGNTMYF
TRBD1,TRBJ2-1,.,TRBV12-3/TRBV12-4,TGTGCCAGCAGAACCGGGACAGGGGCCTACAATGAGCAGTTCTTC,CASRTGTGAYNEQFF
.,TRBJ2-1,many,TRBV6-6,TGTGCCAGCAGTTACCCCGACAGACACAATGAGCAGTTCTTC,CASSYPDRHNEQFF
.,TRBJ1-1,many,TRBV6-6,TGTGCCAGCACCACCCGGGGGGGGAACACTGAAGCTTTCTTT,CASTTRGGNTEAFF
.,TRBJ1-1,.,TRBV20-1,TGCAGTGCCAAACGGGTGGGAACTGAAGCTTTCTTT,CSAKRVGTEAFF
.,TRBJ1-4,.,TRBV7-2,TGTGCCAGCAGCTTCAGGGTCGTCGAAAAACTGTTTTTT,CASSFRVVEKLFF
TRBD1,TRBJ2-7,.,TRBV29-1,TGCAGCGTTGGGACAGGGGGCGGCGGTTACGAGCAGTACTTC,CSVGTGGGGYEQYF
.,TRBJ1-1,many,TRBV24-1,TGTGCCACCCCGTCCCAGGGGAAGGACACTGAAGCTTTCTTT,CATPSQGKDTEAFF
.,TRBJ1-2,few,TRBV29-1,TGCAGCGTTGAAGGGGTTGACGGCTATGGCTACACCTTC,CSVEGVDGYGYTF
.,TRBJ2-7,.,TRBV7-8,TGTGCCAGCAGCCGAGTTAACTCCTACGAGCAGTACTTC,CASSRVNSYEQYF
TRBD1,TRBJ1-1,.,TRBV7-7,TGTGCTATCGGATTACCGGGACAGGGCCCCGCTTTCTTT,CAIGLPGQGPAFF
.,TRBJ1-2,few,TRBV12-1,TGTGCCAGCAGCGCCGGACACAGGAACTATGGCTACACCTTC,CASSAGHRNYGYTF
TRBD2,TRBJ2-3,.,TRBV6-4,TGTGCCAGCAGTGGCGGGGGGGCCACAGATACGCAGTATTTT,CASSGGGATDTQYF
.,TRBJ1-2,.,TRBV3-1,TGTGCCAGCAGTGAGGGTTTTTATGGCTACACCTTC,CASSEGFYGYTF
.,TRBJ1-6,few,TRBV2,TGTGCCAGCAGTGAACCGGGATCACCCCTCCACTTT,CASSEPGSPLHF
.,TRBJ1-1,.,TRBV7-9,TGTGCCAGCAGCCAGGGATCGTACACTGAAGCTTTCTTT,CASSQGSYTEAFF
.,TRBJ2-1,.,TRBV20-1,TGCAGTGCTAGGGTTTTTGGACGAACCGATACGCAGTTCTTC,CSARVFGRTDTQFF
.,TRBJ2-7,.,TRBV29-1,TGCAGCTCAACTGACACCTTCTACGAGCAGTACTTC,CSSTDTFYEQYF
.,TRBJ1-2,many,TRBV7-9,TGTGCCAGCAGCTTATTCGGCAGAGATGAATCGGGCTACACCTTC,CASSLFGRDESGYTF
.,TRBJ2-2,.,TRBV19,TGTGCCAGTAGTTCGGGTCCGAACACCGGGGAGCTGTTTTTT,CASSSGPNTGELFF
.,TRBJ1-5,.,TRBV25-1,TGTGCCAGCAGTGATGGGGACGGTAATCAGCCCCAGCATTTT,CASSDGDGNQPQHF
TRBD1,TRBJ2-3,.,TRBV5-6,TGTGCCTGGAGACCTCAGGGGGACACAGATACGCAGTATTTT,CAWRPQGDTDTQYF